The 10 T cell receptor beta chains listed next were all sequenced from one sample in a study of metastatic and nonmetastatic thyroid tumors. Among the patients, none had received any treatment before thyroid surgery. Using MiXCR, TCRdb re-called clones from the PCR reads. Seen here are 3,500 to 4,500 clones, 30% to 35% observed once, and the top ten hold about 26%. The sample comprised adjacent normal tissue. The receptors come from a female donor with papillary thyroid cancer or a benign thyroid nodule (not recorded which). Some clones in this sample may be carry-over from other donors' samples.

CDR3 amino acids: CSATTTSGAGVADTQYF. The CDR3 nucleotides are TGCAGTGCTACCACGACTAGCGGGGCGGGTGTAGCAGATACGCAGTATTTT. V gene TRBV20-1 combines with J gene TRBJ2-3; 11 nucleotides match TRBD2. Looked up from germline, CDR1 is DFQATT and CDR2 is SNEGSKA (reference sequence). The J segment lost 4 bases and the V segment lost 4 bases, leaving 13 bases of the junction unmatched. The CDR3 length is 17 residues.

This chain uses TRBV5-1 with TRBJ1-5, with unresolved D. There are 13 residues in the CDR3. In germline, CDR1 is SGHRS, CDR2 YFSETQ. Trimming removed 5 bases from V and 2 bases from J, with 8 bases in between. CDR3 sequence: CASRRPRNQPQHF. DNA of the CDR3: TGCGCCAGCAGAAGACCGCGCAATCAGCCCCAGCATTTT.

The chain uses TRBV6-4 and TRBJ2-3; D remains ambiguous. V was shortened by 4 bases and J by 6 bases, with 11 bases between the two germline ends. The CDR3 runs 13 residues. In germline, CDR1 is MRHNA, CDR2 SNTAGT. The CDR3 loop is CASSVTEKDTQYF. CDR3 coding DNA: TGTGCCAGCAGTGTTACAGAAAAGGATACGCAGTATTTT.

At least ten counts were recorded for this clone. A much larger clone is a single base away; this may be a read error. The chain has TRBV18 and TRBJ2-1; D is uncertain. The V end lost 7 bases, the J end lost 5 bases, and 12 bases lay between the germline ends. The CDR3 runs 13 residues. Per the germline V gene, CDR1 is KGHSH and CDR2 is LQKENI. CDR3 amino acids: CASLVTTHNEQFF. CDR3 DNA sequence: TGTGCCAGCTTAGTTACTACCCACAATGAGCAGTTCTTC.

This clone was recorded a few times. The rearrangement joins TRBV28 to TRBJ2-1; perhaps TRBD1 as D (5 bases). CDR1 is MDHEN, CDR2 SYDVKM, per germline. The V gene lost 3 bases and the J gene lost 9 bases, with 12 bases spanning the gap. There are 13 residues in the CDR3. The CDR3 is CASSFQGLLEQFF. The CDR3 DNA sequence: TGTGCCAGCAGTTTTCAGGGTCTGCTTGAGCAGTTCTTC.

The chain employs TRBV19 and TRBJ2-5; D is possibly TRBD2 (6 bases). Deletions cut 4 bases from V and 5 bases from J, with 14 bases between. Germline values: CDR1 LNHDA, CDR2 SQIVND (reference sequence). The CDR3 extends over 14 amino acids. The CDR3 DNA follows: TGTGCCAGTAGTACGGGAGACAGTTGGGAGACCCAGTACTTC. This gives the protein CASSTGDSWETQYF.

The rearrangement uses TRBV27 and TRBJ2-3, with 7 bases fitting TRBD2. This CDR3 comprises 13 residues. Trimming cost V 7 bases and J 3 bases; bases outside gene matches: 4. Germline V gene sequence: CDR1 MNHEY, CDR2 SMNVEV (reference sequence). The DNA of the CDR3 is TGTGCCAGCAAGCTGCGGGGGACAGATACGCAGTATTTT. It specifies CASKLRGTDTQYF.

J is TRBJ1-3 and V is TRBV5-1; D is undetermined. Germline V lookup: CDR1 SGHRS, CDR2 YFSETQ. This CDR3 is 15 amino acids long. V gave up 1 base and J gave up 4 bases, with 12 bases separating them. The CDR3 DNA follows: TGCGCCAGCAGCTTGTCGGGGATCGCGGGAAACACCATATATTTT. It specifies CASSLSGIAGNTIYF.

This clone was counted many times. The J gene is TRBJ1-2, the V gene TRBV6-1; D remains ambiguous. This CDR3 has 15 residues. The germline CDR1 and CDR2 sequences are MNHNS and SASEGT. V lost 6 bases and J 5 bases, leaving 19 bases between the germline ends. The CDR3 DNA follows: TGTGCCAGCAGAGACCATGGGCAACGCGGATATGGCTACACCTTC. Its protein product is CASRDHGQRGYGYTF.

The J gene is TRBJ2-1, the V gene TRBV6-5; TRBD2 aligns across 9 bases. V trimming: 0 bases; J trimming: 8 bases; junction bases outside the gene matches: 14. The CDR3 has 18 residues. Germline V gene sequence: CDR1 MNHEY, CDR2 SVGAGI. CDR3 DNA: TGTGCCAGCAGTTACTCCCGCGAGCGGGCGGGAGGGTGGGATGAGCAGTTCTTC. It translates to CASSYSRERAGGWDEQFF.